This T cell receptor (beta chain) was sequenced for a study of identical twins. Template switching added a universal primer site; cDNA carried unique molecular identifiers. Each CDR3 protein gets one entry after TCRdb re-called the 5' RACE reads with MiXCR. Altogether about 530,000 distinct CDR3 sequences are present, around 15% being singletons, with the ten largest covering around 0.48%. General study findings and limits: Low generation-probability sequences were in excess among twin-shared out-of-frame alpha sequences. Diverse VJ usage suggested most zero-insertion clonotypes were not invariant T cells.

A word on this clonotype: Its matching antigen is unknown.

This CDR3 comprises 16 residues. Germline V gene lookup returns CDR1 DFQATT and CDR2 SNEGSKA (reference sequence). J lost 7 bases, V lost 0 bases, and 10 bases had no gene match. This sample was also put to use in a study of yellow fever vaccine responses in identical twins.

The clonotype was recovered from a woman between 18 and 29 years old in good health. The rearrangement uses TRBV20-1 and TRBJ2-2, with TRBD2 matching over 8 bases. Sequencing was performed on CD4+ T cells sorted from blood. In nucleotides, the CDR3 is TGCAGTGCTAGAGATCCCCGGGAGGGCCGGGGCGGGGAGCTGTTTTTT. Translated, it gives CSARDPREGRGGELFF.